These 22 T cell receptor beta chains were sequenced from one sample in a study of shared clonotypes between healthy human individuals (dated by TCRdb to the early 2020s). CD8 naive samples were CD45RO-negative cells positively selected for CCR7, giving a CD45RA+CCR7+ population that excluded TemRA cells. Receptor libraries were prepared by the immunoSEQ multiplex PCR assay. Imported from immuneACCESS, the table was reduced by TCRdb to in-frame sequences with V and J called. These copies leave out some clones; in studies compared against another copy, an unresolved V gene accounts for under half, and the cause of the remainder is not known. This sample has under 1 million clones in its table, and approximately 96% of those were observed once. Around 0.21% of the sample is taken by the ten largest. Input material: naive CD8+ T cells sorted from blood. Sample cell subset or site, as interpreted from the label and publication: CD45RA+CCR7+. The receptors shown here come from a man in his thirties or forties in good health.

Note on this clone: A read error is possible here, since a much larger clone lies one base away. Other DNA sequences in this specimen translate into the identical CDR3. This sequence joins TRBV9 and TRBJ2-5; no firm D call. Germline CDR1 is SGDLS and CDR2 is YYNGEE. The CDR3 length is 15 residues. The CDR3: CASSVGNGLRETQYF. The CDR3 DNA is TGTGCCAGCAGTGTAGGTAACGGCCTCCGGGAGACCCAGTACTTC.

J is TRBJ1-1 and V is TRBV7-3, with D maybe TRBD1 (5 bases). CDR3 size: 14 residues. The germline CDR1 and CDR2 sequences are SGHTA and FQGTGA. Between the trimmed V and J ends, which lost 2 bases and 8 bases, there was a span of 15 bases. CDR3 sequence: CASSLGPGPYEAFF. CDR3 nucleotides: TGTGCCAGCAGCTTAGGGCCGGGGCCCTACGAAGCTTTCTTT.

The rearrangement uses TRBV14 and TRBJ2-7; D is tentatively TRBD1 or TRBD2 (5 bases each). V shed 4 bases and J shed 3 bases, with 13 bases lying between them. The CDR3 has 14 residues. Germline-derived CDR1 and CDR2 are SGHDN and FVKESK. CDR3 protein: CASSPLGTNYEQYF. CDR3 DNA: TGTGCCAGCAGCCCCCTCGGGACGAACTACGAGCAGTACTTC.

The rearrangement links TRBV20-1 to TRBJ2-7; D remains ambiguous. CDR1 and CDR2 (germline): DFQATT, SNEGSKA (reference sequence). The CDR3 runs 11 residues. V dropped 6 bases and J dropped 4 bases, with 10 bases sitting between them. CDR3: CSAAEVYEQYF. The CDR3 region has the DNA TGCAGTGCCGCAGAGGTATACGAGCAGTACTTC.

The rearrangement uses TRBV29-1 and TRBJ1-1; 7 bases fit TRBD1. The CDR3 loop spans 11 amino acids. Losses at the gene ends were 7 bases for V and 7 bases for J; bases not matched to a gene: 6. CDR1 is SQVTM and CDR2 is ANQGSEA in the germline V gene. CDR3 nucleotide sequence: TGCAGCGCACGGGACAGCTATGAAGCTTTCTTT. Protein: CSARDSYEAFF.

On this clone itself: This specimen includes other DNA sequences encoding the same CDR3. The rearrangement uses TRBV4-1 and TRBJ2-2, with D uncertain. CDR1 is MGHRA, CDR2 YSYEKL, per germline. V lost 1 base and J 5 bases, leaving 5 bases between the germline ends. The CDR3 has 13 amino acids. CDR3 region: CASSQVGTGELFF. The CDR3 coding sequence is TGCGCCAGCAGCCAAGTAGGAACCGGGGAGCTGTTTTTT.

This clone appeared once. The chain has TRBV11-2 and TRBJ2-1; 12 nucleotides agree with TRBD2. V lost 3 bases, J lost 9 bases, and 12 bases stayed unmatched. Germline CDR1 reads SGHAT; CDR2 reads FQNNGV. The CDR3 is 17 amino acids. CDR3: CASSLELPLAGGREQFF. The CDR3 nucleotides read TGTGCCAGCAGCTTGGAATTACCTCTAGCGGGAGGGCGTGAGCAGTTCTTC. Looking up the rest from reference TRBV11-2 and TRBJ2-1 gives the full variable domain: EAGVAQSPRYKIIEKRQSVAFWCNPISGHATLYWYQQILGQGPKLLIQFQNNGVVDDSQLPKDRFSAERLKGVDSTLKIQPAKLEDSAVYLCASSLELPLAGGREQFFGPGTRLTVL.

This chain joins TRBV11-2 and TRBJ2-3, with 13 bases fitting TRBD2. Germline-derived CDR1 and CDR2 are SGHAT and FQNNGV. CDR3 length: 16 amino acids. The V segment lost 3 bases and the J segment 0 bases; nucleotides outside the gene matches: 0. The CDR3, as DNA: TGTGCCAGCAGCTTGGGACTAGCGGGAAGCACAGATACGCAGTATTTT. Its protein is CASSLGLAGSTDTQYF.

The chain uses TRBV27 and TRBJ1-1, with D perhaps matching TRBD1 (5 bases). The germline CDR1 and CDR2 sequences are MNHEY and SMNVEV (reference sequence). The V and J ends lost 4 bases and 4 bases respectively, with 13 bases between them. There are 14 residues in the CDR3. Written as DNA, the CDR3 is TGTGCCAGCAGTTCTGGGGGGAGTGGCACTGAAGCTTTCTTT. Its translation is CASSSGGSGTEAFF.

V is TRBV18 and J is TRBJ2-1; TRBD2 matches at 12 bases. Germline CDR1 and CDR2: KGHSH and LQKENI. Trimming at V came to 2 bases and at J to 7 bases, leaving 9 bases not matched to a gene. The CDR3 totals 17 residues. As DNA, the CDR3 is TGTGCCAGCTCACCATTGGCTAGCGGGAGGGCCCAGAATGAGCAGTTCTTC. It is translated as CASSPLASGRAQNEQFF.

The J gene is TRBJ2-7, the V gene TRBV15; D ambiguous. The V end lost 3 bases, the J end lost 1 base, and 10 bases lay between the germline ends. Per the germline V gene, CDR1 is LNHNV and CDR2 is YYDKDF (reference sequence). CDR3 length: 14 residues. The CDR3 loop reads CATSSGSNSYEQYF. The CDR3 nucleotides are TGTGCCACCAGCAGTGGCAGCAATTCCTACGAGCAGTACTTC.

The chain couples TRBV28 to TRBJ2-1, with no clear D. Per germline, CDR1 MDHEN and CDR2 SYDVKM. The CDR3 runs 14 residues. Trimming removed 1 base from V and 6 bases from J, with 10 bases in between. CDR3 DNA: TGTGCCAGCAGTTTATTGGAGTCCCCCAATGAGCAGTTCTTC. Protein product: CASSLLESPNEQFF.

The CDR3 DNA follows: TGTGCCAGCAGTGACAGGGTTTGGACTGAAGCTTTCTTT. Its protein product is CASSDRVWTEAFF. The chain has TRBV6-5 and TRBJ1-1, with 7 positions matching TRBD1. The CDR3 is 13 residues long. CDR1 is MNHEY and CDR2 is SVGAGI in the germline V gene. V was clipped by 5 bases and J by 5 bases; unmatched bases: 5.

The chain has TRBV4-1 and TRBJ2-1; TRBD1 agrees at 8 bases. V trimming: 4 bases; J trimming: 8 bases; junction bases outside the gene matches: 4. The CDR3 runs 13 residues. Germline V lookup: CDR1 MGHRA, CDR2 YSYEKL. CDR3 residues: CASSPRTGYEQFF. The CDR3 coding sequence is TGCGCCAGCAGCCCCCGGACAGGGTATGAGCAGTTCTTC.

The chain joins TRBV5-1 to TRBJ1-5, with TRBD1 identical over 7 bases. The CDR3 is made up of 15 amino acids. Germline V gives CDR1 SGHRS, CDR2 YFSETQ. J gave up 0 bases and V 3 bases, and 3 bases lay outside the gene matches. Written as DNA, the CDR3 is TGCGCCAGCAGCTACAGGGGACATAGCAATCAGCCCCAGCATTTT. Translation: CASSYRGHSNQPQHF.

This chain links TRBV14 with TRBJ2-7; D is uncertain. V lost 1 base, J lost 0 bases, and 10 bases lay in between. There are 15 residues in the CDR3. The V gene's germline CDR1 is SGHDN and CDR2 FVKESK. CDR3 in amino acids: CASSQVPKSSYEQYF. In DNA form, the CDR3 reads TGTGCCAGCAGCCAAGTACCCAAGAGCTCCTACGAGCAGTACTTC. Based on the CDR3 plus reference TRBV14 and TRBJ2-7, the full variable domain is EAGVTQFPSHSVIEKGQTVTLRCDPISGHDNLYWYRRVMGKEIKFLLHFVKESKQDESGMPNNRFLAERTGGTYSTLKVQPAELEDSGVYFCASSQVPKSSYEQYFGPGTRLTVT.

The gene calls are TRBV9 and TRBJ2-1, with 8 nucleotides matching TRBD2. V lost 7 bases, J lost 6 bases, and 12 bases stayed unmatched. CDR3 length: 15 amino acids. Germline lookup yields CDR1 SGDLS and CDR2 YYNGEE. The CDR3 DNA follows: TGTGCCAGCCTACCCCGGGAGGGGGGTCCCAATGAGCAGTTCTTC. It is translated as CASLPREGGPNEQFF.

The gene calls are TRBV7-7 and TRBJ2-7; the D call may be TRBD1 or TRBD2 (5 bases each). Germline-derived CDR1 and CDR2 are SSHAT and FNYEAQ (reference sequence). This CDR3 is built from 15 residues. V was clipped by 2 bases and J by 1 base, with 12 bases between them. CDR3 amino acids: CASSLSMGVSYEQYF. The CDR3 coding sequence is TGTGCCAGCAGCTTAAGCATGGGGGTTTCCTACGAGCAGTACTTC.

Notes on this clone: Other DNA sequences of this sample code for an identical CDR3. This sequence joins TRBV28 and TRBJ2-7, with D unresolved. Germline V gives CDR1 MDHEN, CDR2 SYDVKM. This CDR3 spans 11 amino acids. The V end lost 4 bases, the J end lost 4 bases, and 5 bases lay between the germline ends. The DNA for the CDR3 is TGTGCCAGCAGTTCTGTATACGAGCAGTACTTC. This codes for CASSSVYEQYF.

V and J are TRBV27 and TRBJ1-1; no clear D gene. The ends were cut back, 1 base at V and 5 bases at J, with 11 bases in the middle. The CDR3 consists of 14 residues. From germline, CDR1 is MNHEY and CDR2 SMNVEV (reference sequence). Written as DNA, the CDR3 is TGTGCCAGCAGTTTATTAGGCGGGGAGACTGAAGCTTTCTTT. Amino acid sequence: CASSLLGGETEAFF.

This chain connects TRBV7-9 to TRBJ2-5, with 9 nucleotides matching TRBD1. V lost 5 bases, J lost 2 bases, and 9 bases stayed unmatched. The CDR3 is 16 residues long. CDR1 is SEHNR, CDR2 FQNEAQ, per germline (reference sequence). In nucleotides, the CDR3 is TGTGCCAGCAGCCAAAAACTTGACAGGGGGCAAGAGACCCAGTACTTC. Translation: CASSQKLDRGQETQYF.

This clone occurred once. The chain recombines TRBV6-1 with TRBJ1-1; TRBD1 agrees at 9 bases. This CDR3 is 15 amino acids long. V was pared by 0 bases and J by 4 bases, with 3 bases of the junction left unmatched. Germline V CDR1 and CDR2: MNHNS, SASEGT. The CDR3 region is CASSEAGTGPTEAFF. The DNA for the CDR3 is TGTGCCAGCAGTGAAGCGGGGACAGGGCCCACTGAAGCTTTCTTT.